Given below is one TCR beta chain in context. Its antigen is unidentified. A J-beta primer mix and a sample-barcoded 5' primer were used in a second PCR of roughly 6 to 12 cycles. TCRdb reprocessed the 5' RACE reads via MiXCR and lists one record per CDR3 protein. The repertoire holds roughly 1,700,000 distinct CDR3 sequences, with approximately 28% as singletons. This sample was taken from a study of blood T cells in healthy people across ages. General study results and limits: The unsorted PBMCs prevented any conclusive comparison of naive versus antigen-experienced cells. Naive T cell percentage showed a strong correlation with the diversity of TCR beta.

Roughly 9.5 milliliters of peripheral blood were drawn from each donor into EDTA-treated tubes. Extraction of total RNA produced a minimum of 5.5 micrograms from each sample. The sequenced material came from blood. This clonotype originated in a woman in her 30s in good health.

The CDR3 nucleotides are TGCGCCAGCAGCTTGTTGCCGGGGCGGGTGGACACTGAAGCTTTCTTT. Translating it yields CASSLLPGRVDTEAFF. The rearrangement joins TRBV5-1 to TRBJ1-1, with D possibly TRBD1 on 5 matching bases. Germline loops: CDR1 SGHRS, CDR2 YFSETQ. The CDR3 length is 16 residues. V was clipped by 1 base and J by 3 bases, with 16 bases between them.